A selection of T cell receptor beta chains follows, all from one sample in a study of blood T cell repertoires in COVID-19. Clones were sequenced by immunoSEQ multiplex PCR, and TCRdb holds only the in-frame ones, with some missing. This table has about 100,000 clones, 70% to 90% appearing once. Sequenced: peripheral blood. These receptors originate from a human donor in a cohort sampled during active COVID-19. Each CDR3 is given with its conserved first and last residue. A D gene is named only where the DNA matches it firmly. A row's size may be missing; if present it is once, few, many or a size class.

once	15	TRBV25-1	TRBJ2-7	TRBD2	TGTGCCAGCAGCCGAACTAGCGGGAGGACTTACGAGCAGTACTTC	CASSRTSGRTYEQYF
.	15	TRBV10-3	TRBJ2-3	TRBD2	TGTGCCATCAGTGGACAGCGGGAGTATGAAGATACGCAGTATTTT	CAISGQREYEDTQYF
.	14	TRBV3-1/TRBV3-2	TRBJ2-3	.	TGTGCCAGCAGCCACCGTCAGGGCACAGATACGCAGTATTTT	CASSHRQGTDTQYF
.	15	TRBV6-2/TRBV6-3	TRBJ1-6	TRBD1	TGTGCCAGCAGTCCCGTGAGGACAGGGAATTCACCCCTCCACTTT	CASSPVRTGNSPLHF
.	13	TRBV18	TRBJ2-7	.	TGTGCAAGCTCCCACCGGGGGTTGGACGAGCAGTACTTC	CASSHRGLDEQYF
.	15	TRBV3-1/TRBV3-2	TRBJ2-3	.	TGTGCCAGCAGCCTTGGAGGGGTGAACACAGATACGCAGTATTTT	CASSLGGVNTDTQYF
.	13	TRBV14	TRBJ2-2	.	TGTGCCAGCAGCCCGTTGGGCCCCGGGGAGCTGTTTTTT	CASSPLGPGELFF
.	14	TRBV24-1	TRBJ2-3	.	TGTGCCACCAGTGATTGGTCAGGGCCAGATACGCAGTATTTT	CATSDWSGPDTQYF
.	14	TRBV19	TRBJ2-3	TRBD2	TGTGCCAGTAGTGGCGGGGGGGGCACAGATACGCAGTATTTT	CASSGGGGTDTQYF
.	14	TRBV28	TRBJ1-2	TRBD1	TGTGCCAGCAGTCAGGGGGACCCGTTGGGGGGCTACACCTTC	CASSQGDPLGGYTF
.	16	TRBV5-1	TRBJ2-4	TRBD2	TGCGCCAGCAGCTCGCGGGAGGGGAACACCAAAAACATTCAGTACTTC	CASSSREGNTKNIQYF
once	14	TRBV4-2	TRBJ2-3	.	TGTGCCAGCAGCCAAGTTCTAGCCCCAGATACGCAGTATTTT	CASSQVLAPDTQYF
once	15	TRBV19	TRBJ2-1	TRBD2	TGTGCCAGTACAGAAGAGGGACTAGCAGGCAATGAGCAGTTCTTC	CASTEEGLAGNEQFF
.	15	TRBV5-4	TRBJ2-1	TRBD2	TGTGCCAGCAGCCCGGGGACTAGCGGGGGGGCTGAGCAGTTCTTC	CASSPGTSGGAEQFF
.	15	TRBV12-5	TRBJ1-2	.	TGTGCTAGTGGTTCCGGCTCACTGGGGGGTTATGGCTACACCTTC	CASGSGSLGGYGYTF
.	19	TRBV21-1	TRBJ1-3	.	TGTGCCAGCAGCAAAGTCACAGAACAGAACCCATTCTCTGGAAACACCATATATTTT	CASSKVTEQNPFSGNTIYF
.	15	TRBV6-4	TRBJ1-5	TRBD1	TGTGCCAGCAGTGACCCGCAGGGGGAGCGTCAGCCCCAGCATTTT	CASSDPQGERQPQHF
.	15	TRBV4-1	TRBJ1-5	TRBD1	TGCGCCAGCAGCCGAGACAGGGTCGGCAATCAGCCCCAGCATTTT	CASSRDRVGNQPQHF
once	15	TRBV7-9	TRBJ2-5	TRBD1	TGTGCCAGCAGCCGTGACTCGGGACAGAAAGAGACCCAGTACTTC	CASSRDSGQKETQYF
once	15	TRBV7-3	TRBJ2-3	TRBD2	TGTGCCAGCAGCTCCACTAGCGGGGCACAAGATACGCAGTATTTT	CASSSTSGAQDTQYF
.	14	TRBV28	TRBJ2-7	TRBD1	TGTGCCAGCAGCTCCGGGACAGTCCCTTCCGTGCAGTACTTC	CASSSGTVPSVQYF
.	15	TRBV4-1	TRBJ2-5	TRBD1	TGCGCCAGCAGCCAAGGTGGGACAGCCCAAGAGACCCAGTACTTC	CASSQGGTAQETQYF
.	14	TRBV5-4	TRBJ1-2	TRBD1	TGTGCCAGCAGCCCACCCGGGACAGCGTATGGCTACACCTTC	CASSPPGTAYGYTF
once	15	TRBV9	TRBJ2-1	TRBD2	TGTGCCAGCAGCCCCGGGACTAGCGAAGGAGACGAGCAGTTCTTC	CASSPGTSEGDEQFF
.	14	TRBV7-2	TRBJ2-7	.	TGTGCCAGCAGCCCCCGGGTCCCCCAACGGGAGCAGTACTTC	CASSPRVPQREQYF
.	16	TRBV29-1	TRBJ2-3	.	TGCAGCGTTGAAGTTTCGACTCCTACCTCCCCAGATACGCAGTATTTT	CSVEVSTPTSPDTQYF
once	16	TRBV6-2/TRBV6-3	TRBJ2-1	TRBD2	TGTGCCAGCAGTTACTCGACGGGACTAGCGGGACGTGAGCAGTTCTTC	CASSYSTGLAGREQFF
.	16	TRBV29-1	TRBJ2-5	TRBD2	TGCAGCGTTGGAGGTAGCGGGAGTTGGGGTACGGAGACCCAGTACTTC	CSVGGSGSWGTETQYF
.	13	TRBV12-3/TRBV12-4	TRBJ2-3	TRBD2	TGTGCCAGCAGGACTAGCGGCACAGATACGCAGTATTTT	CASRTSGTDTQYF
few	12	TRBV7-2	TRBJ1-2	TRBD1	TGTGCCAGCAGCGCAGGGGGCTTCGGCTACACCTTC	CASSAGGFGYTF
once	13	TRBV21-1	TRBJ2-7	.	TGTGCCAGCAGGGGCGCGGACTACTCCGGGAAGTACTTC	CASRGADYSGKYF
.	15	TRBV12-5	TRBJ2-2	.	TGTGCTAGTGGTTTGTGGGCAGGGCGCACCGGGGAGCTGTTTTTT	CASGLWAGRTGELFF
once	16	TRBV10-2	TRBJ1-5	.	TGCGCCAGCAGTGAGTCGGGCAGATCTAGCAATCAGCCCCAGCATTTT	CASSESGRSSNQPQHF
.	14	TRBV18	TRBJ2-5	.	TGTGCCAGCTCACAGGGGGTTACCCAAGAGACCCAGTACTTC	CASSQGVTQETQYF
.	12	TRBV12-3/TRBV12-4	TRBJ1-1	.	TGTGCCAGCAGATACAACGTCGCTGAAGCTTTCTTT	CASRYNVAEAFF
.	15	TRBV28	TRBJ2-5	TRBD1	TGTGCCAGCAGTTTTTCCAGGGGGCGAGGAGAGACCCAGTACTTC	CASSFSRGRGETQYF
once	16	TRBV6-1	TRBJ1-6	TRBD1	TGTGCCAGCAGTGGGACAGGGGGGCTCTATAATTCACCCCTCCACTTT	CASSGTGGLYNSPLHF
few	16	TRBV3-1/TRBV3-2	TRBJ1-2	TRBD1	TGTGCCAGCAGCCAAGGTTGGAATTGGGACAGCCAAGGCTACACCTTC	CASSQGWNWDSQGYTF
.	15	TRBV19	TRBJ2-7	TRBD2	TGTGCCAGTAGTGGGGCTAGCGGGAGCTCCTACGAGCAGTACTTC	CASSGASGSSYEQYF
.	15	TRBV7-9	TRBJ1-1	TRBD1	TGTGCCAGCAGCCCCCCGACAGGGTTGAACACTGAAGCTTTCTTT	CASSPPTGLNTEAFF
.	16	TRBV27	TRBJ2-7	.	TGTGCCAGCAGTTTGGCCGCGTTTCCTAGACGTAGCGAGCAGTACTTC	CASSLAAFPRRSEQYF
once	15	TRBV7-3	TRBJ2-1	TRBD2	TGTGCCAGCAGCTTAATGTCTAGCGGGTACAATGAGCAGTTCTTC	CASSLMSSGYNEQFF
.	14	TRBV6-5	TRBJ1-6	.	TGTGCCAGCAGGGGGGTCGGACAGCTTTCACCCCTCCACTTT	CASRGVGQLSPLHF
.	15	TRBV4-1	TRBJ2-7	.	TGCGCCAGCAGCCAAGTAACACCCCACTCCTACGAGCAGTACTTC	CASSQVTPHSYEQYF
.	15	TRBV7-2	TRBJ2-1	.	TGTGCCAGCAGCTTCTTACAGGGCTCCTACAATGAGCAGTTCTTC	CASSFLQGSYNEQFF
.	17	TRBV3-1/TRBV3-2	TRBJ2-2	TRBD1	TGTGCCAGCAGCCAAGACCTTGGGACAGGGTACACCGGGGAGCTGTTTTTT	CASSQDLGTGYTGELFF
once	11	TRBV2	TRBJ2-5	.	TGTGCCAGCCTAATCCCGGAGACCCAGTACTTC	CASLIPETQYF
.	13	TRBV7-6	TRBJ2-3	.	TGTGCCAGCAGCTTACTCGGCACAGATACGCAGTATTTT	CASSLLGTDTQYF
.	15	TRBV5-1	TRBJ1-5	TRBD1	TGCGCCAGCAGCTTGGGGGGACAGGGGAATCAGCCCCAGCATTTT	CASSLGGQGNQPQHF
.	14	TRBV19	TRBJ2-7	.	TGTGCCAGTAGACTAGACGGGAACTCCTACGAGCAGTACTTC	CASRLDGNSYEQYF